This TCR beta chain was recovered during a study of shared clonotypes between healthy human individuals. Data came from immunoSEQ multiplex PCR; TCRdb stores just in-frame clones and leaves some out. The table has about 1 million clones, around 82% seen once. There are 18 residues in the CDR3. Trimming removed 2 bases at V and 0 bases at J, with 17 bases between. CDR1 and CDR2 (germline): ENHRY, SYGVKD. The receptor was isolated from a man aged 18 to 29 in good health. Some clones in this sample may be carry-over from other donors' samples. The chain couples TRBV10-3 to TRBJ1-3; perhaps TRBD1 as D (5 bases). Sequencing used memory CD4+ T cells from PBMCs. The subset denotes: CD45RA-negative fraction. DNA of the CDR3: TGTGCCATCAGTGAGCAAGTGGCACAGGCGATCTCTGGAAACACCATATATTTT. Translating gives CAISEQVAQAISGNTIYF.